Described below is a single T cell receptor (beta chain) sequence and its context. This clone's antigen is unknown. No per-base quality is available; no much larger clone lies one base away. The sample is drawn from a study of cytomegalovirus exposure and HLA in healthy donors (dated by TCRdb to the late 2010s). With respect to the entire study: According to a later analysis, one platform produced both the roughly 130 validation repertoires and the 730 or so repertoires of the first cohort. The study aimed to test whether cataloging public T cell receptors could reveal signatures of past pathogen exposure. Along with the 666-subject first cohort, a separate validation cohort of around 110 different subjects was used. The study combined high-throughput TCR immunosequencing, statistical association of individual TCRs with disease status, and machine learning to predict cytomegalovirus infection status.

General conclusions and limits of the study: The authors suggested that the approach could potentially be extended to other disease states and immunological phenotypes. Cytomegalovirus status was reported to be diagnosed by the classifier with high specificity and sensitivity in both the original and validation cohorts. While some public TCRs were present in many individuals, most TCR sequences turned up only very rarely across donors. All 120 or so repertoires were used to score co-occurrence in the validation cohort in a later analysis, because that analysis had no HLA typing for the cohort. A total of fewer than 200 TCR beta chains were listed by the study as associated with cytomegalovirus. Subsequent analysis determined that TCRs grouped into clusters in the first cohort also showed a tendency toward co-occurrence across the approximately 110 validation repertoires, and about 94% of cluster scores exceeded 0. In vitro tests confirmed that three of the cytomegalovirus-associated TCR beta chains recognize cytomegalovirus antigens.

The trim is 10 bases for V and 0 bases for J, with a gap of 9 bases between the germline ends. Per the germline V gene, SNHLY is the CDR1 and FYNNEI is the CDR2. Taken from cysteine to phenylalanine, the CDR3 has 13 residues. The DNA shown is the 39-base CDR3, in frame from base 1. Receptors were amplified or captured by the immunoSEQ multiplex PCR assay. Per the source publication's procedure: To diagnose cytomegalovirus status from the catalog of TCR beta chain sequences, a statistical classification framework was built. TCRdb limited this immuneACCESS table to in-frame rearrangements with V and J called. A share of clones is missing; checked studies link under half to unresolved V genes, and the rest is unexplained. That table is the source of V, J and clone size, and D and trimming were worked out from the DNA. This sample holds under 150,000 clones; about four fifths were observed only once. The top ten hold 1.4% of the sample.

Donors formed part of the validation cohort, which comprised about 130 subjects and was distinct from the first cohort of some 700 subjects. The TCR sequence derives from a woman aged 25 to 39 in good health and CMV-seronegative. Sequencing used PBMCs. The sequence links TRBV2 to TRBJ2-2; perhaps TRBD1 is the D gene, with 6 bases matching. At the DNA level, the sequence is TGTGCCACGGACAGCCCGAACACCGGGGAGCTGTTTTTT. Its protein product is CATDSPNTGELFF.